This is a list of T cell receptor beta chains from one sample in a study of blood T cell repertoires in COVID-19. Method: immunoSEQ multiplex PCR; TCRdb's copy keeps in-frame clones and lacks some. The sample lists roughly 100,000 clones, around 81% seen once, with approximately 38% in the top ten. The specimen was peripheral blood. The receptors shown here come from a man older than 75 with acute or convalescent COVID-19. Both conserved end residues are part of each CDR3. D genes are given only for firm matches. Clone size is shown for a subset of rows, as once, few, many or a class of expanded clone.

>TRBV4-2|.|.|TRBJ1-5
TGTGCCAGCAGCCAAGTAGACCACCGGGGGGTTGGCAATCAGCCCCAGCATTTT
CASSQVDHRGVGNQPQHF
>TRBV28|.|.|TRBJ1-6
TGTGCCAGCAGTCCGATCATGAGTTCACCCCTCCACTTT
CASSPIMSSPLHF
>TRBV4-1|TRBD1|.|TRBJ1-6
TGCGCCAGCAGCCTCTTACCCCAGGGGGCAGATTCACCCCTCCACTTT
CASSLLPQGADSPLHF
>TRBV4-1|.|.|TRBJ1-6
TGCGCCAGCAGCCTGGGGCGGGGGCAGGCGAAGCCGGCGAATTCACCCCTCCACTTT
CASSLGRGQAKPANSPLHF
>TRBV6-2/TRBV6-3|TRBD2|.|TRBJ2-7
TGTGCCAGCAGTTACTCGATCGTGCGGGAGCCCTCCTACGAGCAGTACTTC
CASSYSIVREPSYEQYF
>TRBV10-3|TRBD1|.|TRBJ1-1
TGTGCCATCAGTCGACAGGGGGCGCACACTGAAGCTTTCTTT
CAISRQGAHTEAFF
>TRBV18|.|.|TRBJ2-5
TGTGCCAGCTCACCTGGAGGCAGCGGCGGAGAGACCCAGTACTTC
CASSPGGSGGETQYF
>TRBV4-2|.|many|TRBJ1-2
TGTGCCAGCAGCCAAGATGCGGGGGCTAACTATGGCTACACCTTC
CASSQDAGANYGYTF
>TRBV15|.|.|TRBJ1-3
TGTGCCACCAGCAGAGATCCGCAGGGCGCAAACACCATATATTTT
CATSRDPQGANTIYF
>TRBV11-1|.|.|TRBJ1-1
TGTGCCAGCAGCTTAAGGGGTGGCACTGAAGCTTTCTTT
CASSLRGGTEAFF
>TRBV5-8|TRBD1|.|TRBJ1-5
TGTGCCAGCAGCTTGTACGGGACAGTCTTTAATCAGCCCCAGCATTTT
CASSLYGTVFNQPQHF
>TRBV11-2|.|.|TRBJ2-2
TGTGCCAGCAGCTTATCCAGGGGGGTCACCGGGGAGCTGTTTTTT
CASSLSRGVTGELFF
>TRBV28|TRBD2|.|TRBJ2-1
TGTGCCAGCAGTCTCGGGGGAGGGAGGCCGGAGCAGTTCTTC
CASSLGGGRPEQFF
>TRBV5-1|TRBD1|.|TRBJ2-2
TGCGCCAGCAGCCAGGGGGCGAACACCGGGGAGCTGTTTTTT
CASSQGANTGELFF
>TRBV4-1|TRBD2|.|TRBJ2-1
TGCGCCAGCAGCCAAACAATAGCGGGAGGCGACAATGAGCAGTTCTTC
CASSQTIAGGDNEQFF
>TRBV12-3/TRBV12-4|.|.|TRBJ1-2
TGTGCCAGCAGCCTTACAGGGTATGGCTACACCTTC
CASSLTGYGYTF
>TRBV10-3|.|.|TRBJ2-7
TGTGCCATCAGTGAGACACACAGGGAAAGGCGAGACGAGCAGTACTTC
CAISETHRERRDEQYF
>TRBV11-2|.|.|TRBJ1-6
TGTGCCAGCAGCTTAGCGGCAGCAGGCAATTCACCCCTCCACTTT
CASSLAAAGNSPLHF
>TRBV10-3|.|.|TRBJ1-1
TGTGCCATCAGTGACTCGAACACTGAAGCTTTCTTT
CAISDSNTEAFF
>TRBV18|TRBD1|.|TRBJ2-1
TGTGCCAGCTCACCGGCGGGACAGGGAGCCTACAATGAGCAGTTCTTC
CASSPAGQGAYNEQFF
>TRBV7-2|.|.|TRBJ2-7
TGTGCCAGCAGCTTAGAAACAGGCGGCTCCTACGAGCAGTACTTC
CASSLETGGSYEQYF
>TRBV4-1|TRBD1|.|TRBJ2-7
TGCGCCAGCACCTCTCTACTAGGGAGGGACAGGGAGTACGAGCAGTACTTC
CASTSLLGRDREYEQYF
>TRBV11-2|TRBD2|.|TRBJ2-2
TGTGCCAGCAGCTTAAGAAGCGGCGGGGGCGGGGAGCTGTTTTTT
CASSLRSGGGGELFF
>TRBV6-2/TRBV6-3|TRBD1|.|TRBJ1-5
TGTGCCAGCAGTCTACCGGGACAGCTTTATCAGCCCCAGCATTTT
CASSLPGQLYQPQHF
>TRBV27|TRBD1|.|TRBJ2-7
TGTGCCAGCAGCTATTCCGGGACAGGGACGGACGAGCAGTACTTC
CASSYSGTGTDEQYF
>TRBV5-1|.|once|TRBJ2-5
TGCGCCAGCAGCTTAGAGGCAGGGATGGGCCAAGAGACCCAGTACTTC
CASSLEAGMGQETQYF
>TRBV29-1|.|few|TRBJ1-4
TGCAGCGTTGAATCTAGTCTCAATGAAAAACTGTTTTTT
CSVESSLNEKLFF